Sequencing of this T cell receptor beta chain was carried out in a study of long-term antiretroviral therapy in people with HIV. Study-level results: All time points showed a repertoire dominated by clones expanded before ART.

Turning to this clone: Its target is unknown.

CDR1 and CDR2 (germline): KGHSH, LQKENI. The CDR3 is 14 amino acids. Deletions cut 2 bases from V and 5 bases from J, with 12 bases between. They ran version v3.0 of the immunoSEQ assay at survey level. The repertoire was sequenced with immunoSEQ multiplex PCR; TCRdb's copy has only in-frame clones and lacks some. The data show 26,000 or so clones, with 87% seen just once and under 1.3% held by the top ten. The chain has TRBV18 and TRBJ2-5; D uncertain. The sequencing used unsorted PBMCs, collected 2 years after starting antiretroviral therapy. This clonotype was sampled from a man in his fifties or sixties with HIV. Written as DNA, the CDR3 is TGTGCCAGCTCACCATCCCCACAGCACGAGACCCAGTACTTC. Translation gives CASSPSPQHETQYF.